One T cell receptor (beta chain) is described in this entry. What it binds is not known. The protocol was immunoSEQ multiplex PCR, while the TCRdb copy is restricted to in-frame clones and leaves out a portion. Of tens of thousands of clones in the sample, about nine tenths are singletons; the top ten hold under 6%. Time point: pretreatment peripheral blood. Per-patient samples, pretreatment and on-treatment, numbered 1 to 8. The sample is drawn from a study of PD-L1 blockade in urothelial cancer. On the study more broadly: Patients initiated atezolizumab in about 2014 at 1,200 mg intravenously every 3 weeks. Reported median T cell count for blood samples was approximately 140,000. Study observations and caveats: Pretreatment peripheral blood TCR clonality that fell below the median predicted better survival among the patients studied.

CDR3 length: 18 amino acids. V dropped 5 bases and J dropped 1 base, with 23 bases sitting between them. The germline V gene encodes CDR1 SGHRS and CDR2 YFSETQ. The receptor's source is a man between 65 and 80 years old with urothelial cancer. The chain carries TRBV5-1 and TRBJ2-3; the D gene is possibly TRBD2 (6 bases). The source material was PBMCs, sampled around atezolizumab (anti-PD-L1) treatment. CDR3 amino acids: CASSRDWAARYRTDTQYF. As DNA, the CDR3 is TGCGCCAGCAGTCGGGACTGGGCAGCGAGATACCGCACAGATACGCAGTATTTT.